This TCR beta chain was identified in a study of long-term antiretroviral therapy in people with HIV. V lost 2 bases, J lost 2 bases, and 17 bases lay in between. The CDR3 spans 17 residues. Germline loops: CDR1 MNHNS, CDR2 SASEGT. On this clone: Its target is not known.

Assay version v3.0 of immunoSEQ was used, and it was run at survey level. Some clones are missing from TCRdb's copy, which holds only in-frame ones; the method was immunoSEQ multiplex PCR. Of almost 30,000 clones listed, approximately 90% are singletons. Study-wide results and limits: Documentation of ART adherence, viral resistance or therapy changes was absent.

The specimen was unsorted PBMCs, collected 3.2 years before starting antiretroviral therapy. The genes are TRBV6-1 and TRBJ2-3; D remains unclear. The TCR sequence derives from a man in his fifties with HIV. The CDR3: CASSEIVLPISTDTQYF. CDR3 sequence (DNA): TGTGCCAGCAGTGAAATTGTGCTTCCAATATCCACAGATACGCAGTATTTT.